What follows are 22 T cell receptor beta chains derived from one specimen sequenced in a study of glioma-infiltrating T cells after dendritic cell vaccination. Time point denoted: after dendritic cell vaccination, including at tumor progression/relapse. Clones were read by immunoSEQ multiplex PCR, and TCRdb kept only the in-frame ones, dropping some. This sample yields 90,000 to 95,000 clones, of which around four fifths are seen a single time; approximately 2% belongs to the top ten. The sample in question was blood, obtained after dendritic cell vaccination. The receptors were sampled from a human donor with glioblastoma.

This sequence joins TRBV6-1 and TRBJ2-5; possible D gene TRBD2, 5 bases. This CDR3 region has 14 residues. V gave up 3 bases and J gave up 2 bases, with 10 bases separating them. CDR1 MNHNS and CDR2 SASEGT come from the germline V gene. The CDR3 sequence is CASSESGVQETQYF. CDR3 DNA: TGTGCCAGCAGTGAGTCCGGGGTACAAGAGACCCAGTACTTC.

CDR3 coding DNA: TGCGCCAGCAGCCCCGAATCGCGGGGGCGAGTCTACAATGAGCAGTTCTTC. This gives the protein CASSPESRGRVYNEQFF. The chain employs TRBV5-1 and TRBJ2-1; D possibly corresponds to TRBD2 (7 bases). Trimming pared 4 bases from V and 3 bases from J, leaving 20 bases between. CDR1 and CDR2 (germline): SGHRS, YFSETQ. CDR3 length equals 17 residues.

This clone was counted once. The CDR3 loop is CASARQGGERGGYTF. The CDR3 bases are TGTGCCAGCGCCCGACAGGGGGGAGAAAGGGGTGGCTACACCTTC. This rearrangement joins TRBV19 to TRBJ1-2; 9 bases are a match to TRBD1. Germline CDR1 and CDR2: LNHDA and SQIVND (reference sequence). The CDR3 extends over 15 amino acids. The V gene end was trimmed by 9 bases and the J gene end by 7 bases; junction bases not matched to a gene: 15.

The V gene is TRBV6-6, the J gene TRBJ2-5; TRBD2 agrees at 8 bases. There are 15 residues in the CDR3. The ends lost 2 bases at V and 4 bases at J; junction bases unmatched: 6. The germline V gene has CDR1 MNHNY and CDR2 SVGAGI (reference sequence). The CDR3 nucleotides are TGTGCCAGCAGTTACCTCGGGGGGGCCGGAGAGACCCAGTACTTC. Translating gives CASSYLGGAGETQYF.

The chain combines TRBV5-1 with TRBJ2-3; D gene uncertain. Trimming cost V 1 base and J 1 base, with 4 bases left between them. Germline V gives CDR1 SGHRS, CDR2 YFSETQ. CDR3 length equals 13 residues. This chain's CDR3 is CASSLSGTDTQYF. CDR3 DNA: TGCGCCAGCAGCTTGTCAGGCACAGATACGCAGTATTTT. The variable domain in full, completed from reference TRBV5-1 and TRBJ2-3, reads KAGVTQTPRYLIKTRGQQVTLSCSPISGHRSVSWYQQTPGQGLQFLFEYFSETQRNKGNFPGRFSGRQFSNSRSEMNVSTLELGDSALYLCASSLSGTDTQYFGPGTRLTVL.

The V call is TRBV5-1, the J call TRBJ2-5; 7 bases fit TRBD2. Trimming took 4 bases from V and 5 from J; bases not matched to a gene: 11. The CDR3 spans 15 residues. Germline CDR1 SGHRS, CDR2 YFSETQ. The CDR3 protein is CASSPSAGRTETQYF. In nucleotides, the CDR3 is TGCGCCAGCAGCCCGTCAGCGGGGCGGACGGAGACCCAGTACTTC.

This clone was detected only a few times. The chain uses TRBV19 and TRBJ2-7; TRBD1 is a possible D gene (5 bases). V was clipped by 1 base and J by 3 bases, with 13 bases between them. This CDR3 is 15 amino acids long. Germline V gene sequence: CDR1 LNHDA, CDR2 SQIVND (reference sequence). The CDR3: CASSIGRRVSYEQYF. The CDR3 nucleotides are TGTGCCAGTAGTATAGGACGCAGGGTCAGCTACGAGCAGTACTTC.

This clone was seen only a few times. The chain joins TRBV6-5 to TRBJ1-2; no reliable D call. Germline lookup yields CDR1 MNHEY and CDR2 SVGAGI. The CDR3 is 14 amino acids. The ends were cut back, 5 bases at V and 8 bases at J, with 18 bases in the middle. CDR3: CASSTDPFRRGYTF. DNA of the CDR3: TGTGCCAGCAGTACGGATCCCTTTCGGAGGGGCTACACCTTC.

This clone showed up just once. One end of the junction does not line up with germline, which may come from a read error. The chain links TRBV6-1 to TRBJ1-4; tentative D call: TRBD1 (5 bases). The CDR3 spans 17 residues. The germline CDR1 and CDR2 sequences are MNHNS and SASEGT. This chain's CDR3 is CASSKAGTAAGGEKLFF. In nucleotides, the CDR3 is TGTGCCAGCAGTAAAGCCGGGACGGCCGCCGGGGGGGAAAAACTGTTTTTT.

The J gene is TRBJ2-4, the V gene TRBV7-2; TRBD1 agrees at 7 bases. This CDR3 is built from 22 residues. From germline, CDR1 is SGHTA and CDR2 FQGNSA. Germline trimming cut 0 bases from V and 0 bases from J; bases unmatched to any gene: 20. The CDR3 nucleotides read TGTGCCAGCAGCTTAGCGGCTTTAACCCCACCTCGGACAGGACAAGCCAAAAACATTCAGTACTTC. Its translation is CASSLAALTPPRTGQAKNIQYF.

This sequence joins TRBV28 and TRBJ2-6; a possible D gene is TRBD1 (5 bases). This CDR3 has 19 residues. The V gene's germline CDR1 is MDHEN and CDR2 SYDVKM. Between the trimmed V and J ends, which lost 1 base and 0 bases, there was a span of 16 bases. CDR3 protein: CASSLLANRQRSGANVLTF. CDR3 nucleotide sequence: TGTGCCAGCAGTTTATTGGCTAACAGGCAACGCTCTGGGGCCAACGTCCTGACTTTC.

This rearrangement joins TRBV7-2 to TRBJ1-2, with 8 nucleotides matching TRBD1. Germline V gene lookup returns CDR1 SGHTA and CDR2 FQGNSA. The CDR3 is 16 residues long. With V trimmed by 5 bases and J by 4 bases, 12 bases remained unmatched. In DNA, the CDR3 is TGTGCCAGCAGCCCCTGGGACAGGCAGCAGGGCTATGGCTACACCTTC. Translation: CASSPWDRQQGYGYTF.

This clone came up a few times. Other DNA sequences in this specimen translate into the identical CDR3. The chain couples TRBV9 to TRBJ2-3; the match to TRBD2 covers 7 bases. This CDR3 has 16 amino acids. From germline, CDR1 is SGDLS and CDR2 YYNGEE. V lost 1 base and J lost 0; bases outside the gene matches: 5. CDR3: CASSVQSGVSTDTQYF. The DNA for the CDR3 is TGTGCCAGCAGCGTACAAAGCGGGGTTAGCACAGATACGCAGTATTTT.

The rearrangement links TRBV6-1 to TRBJ1-2, with no clear D. This CDR3 comprises 12 residues. The V gene lost 5 bases and the J gene lost 2 bases, with 6 bases spanning the gap. Germline V gene sequence: CDR1 MNHNS, CDR2 SASEGT. In nucleotides, the CDR3 is TGTGCCAGCAGTCGGTCAAACTATGGCTACACCTTC. It is translated as CASSRSNYGYTF.

CDR3 nucleotides: TGCGCCAGCAGCCAGGCGGCTCGGTGGGAGAATGAGCAGTTCTTC. Protein sequence: CASSQAARWENEQFF. The chain links TRBV4-1 to TRBJ2-1, with a weak D call TRBD2 (5 bases). The germline gives CDR1 MGHRA, CDR2 YSYEKL. The ends were cut back, 3 bases at V and 7 bases at J, with 16 bases in the middle. The CDR3 spans 15 residues.

The V and J genes are TRBV6-6 and TRBJ2-2; D not certain. Germline V lookup: CDR1 MNHNY, CDR2 SVGAGI (reference sequence). Trimming left V 5 bases short and J 6 bases short, with 10 bases between. The CDR3 totals 13 residues. This chain's CDR3 is CASSLVSAGELFF. CDR3 sequence (DNA): TGTGCCAGCAGTCTAGTTAGTGCCGGGGAGCTGTTTTTT.

This clone was observed a few times. V usage is TRBV10-3 and J usage is TRBJ1-2; the D gene is possibly TRBD1 (6 bases). The CDR3 is made up of 13 amino acids. The V and J ends lost 3 bases and 4 bases respectively, with 9 bases between them. Germline CDR1 and CDR2: ENHRY and SYGVKD. In nucleotides, the CDR3 is TGTGCCATCAGTGACGGACAGAGCTATGGCTACACCTTC. Its translation is CAISDGQSYGYTF.

The V call is TRBV5-1, the J call TRBJ2-5; 7 bases fit TRBD2. The DNA end lines up better with TRBJ2-7; the J call may be wrong. Germline V gives CDR1 SGHRS, CDR2 YFSETQ. There are 14 residues in the CDR3. The CDR3 nucleotides read TGCGCCAGCAGCTTTTCCGGGGAGGGCTACGAGCAGTACTTC. Translating gives CASSFSGEGYEQYF.

This chain links TRBV10-2 with TRBJ2-1, with 16 bases that match TRBD2. The germline V gene has CDR1 WSHSY and CDR2 SAAADI. The length of the CDR3 is 17 residues. With 6 bases clipped from V and 5 bases from J, the junction kept 7 bases outside the gene matches. Here the CDR3 reads CASRDGTSGGAHNEQFF. As DNA, the CDR3 is TGCGCCAGCAGAGATGGGACTAGCGGGGGGGCCCACAATGAGCAGTTCTTC.

The chain combines TRBV9 with TRBJ1-6; D is unresolved. The germline gives CDR1 SGDLS, CDR2 YYNGEE. This CDR3 has 13 amino acids. Trimming removed 4 bases at V and 6 bases at J, with 8 bases between. For the CDR3, the DNA is TGTGCCAGCAGCTCCAACAGTAATTCACCCCTCCACTTT. It codes for CASSSNSNSPLHF. Supplemented by reference TRBV9 and TRBJ1-6, the full variable domain reads DSGVTQTPKHLITATGQRVTLRCSPRSGDLSVYWYQQSLDQGLQFLIQYYNGEERAKGNILERFSAQQFPDLHSELNLSSLELGDSALYFCASSSNSNSPLHFGNGTRLTVT.

The chain joins TRBV30 to TRBJ2-7; TRBD2 is a possible D gene (6 bases). The germline V gene encodes CDR1 GTSNPN and CDR2 SVGIG (reference sequence). This CDR3 spans 13 amino acids. Trimming removed 1 base at V and 9 bases at J, with 16 bases between. The CDR3 reads CAWSESGTYLQYV. CDR3 DNA: TGTGCCTGGAGTGAGTCCGGGACTTACTTGCAGTACGTC.

The rearrangement uses TRBV2 and TRBJ1-5, with D uncertain. CDR1 and CDR2 from the germline V gene are SNHLY and FYNNEI. This CDR3 region has 14 residues. Trimming took 2 bases from V and 2 from J, leaving 7 bases between them. CDR3 coding DNA: TGTGCCAGCAGTGAACGGTTGGGCAATCAGCCCCAGCATTTT. Translation: CASSERLGNQPQHF.